The present entry profiles one T cell receptor (beta chain) with its context. Repertoires were generated with immunoSEQ multiplex PCR, while TCRdb's copy carries only in-frame clones and drops some. Among about 73,000 clones listed, roughly 88% were seen once. This entry belongs to a study of T cell changes during pregnancy in multiple sclerosis. The CDR3 loop spans 12 amino acids. Germline CDR1 MRHNA, CDR2 SNTAGT. Trimming stripped 8 bases from V and 1 base from J, with 9 bases between. The sequence came from a female donor in good health, enrolled as a control in a pregnancy study. V and J are TRBV6-4 and TRBJ2-7, with unresolved D. This specimen was peripheral blood, taken after pregnancy. CDR3 nucleotide sequence: TGTGCCAGCGCTAAGATGTCCTACGAGCAGTACTTC. Encoded protein: CASAKMSYEQYF.